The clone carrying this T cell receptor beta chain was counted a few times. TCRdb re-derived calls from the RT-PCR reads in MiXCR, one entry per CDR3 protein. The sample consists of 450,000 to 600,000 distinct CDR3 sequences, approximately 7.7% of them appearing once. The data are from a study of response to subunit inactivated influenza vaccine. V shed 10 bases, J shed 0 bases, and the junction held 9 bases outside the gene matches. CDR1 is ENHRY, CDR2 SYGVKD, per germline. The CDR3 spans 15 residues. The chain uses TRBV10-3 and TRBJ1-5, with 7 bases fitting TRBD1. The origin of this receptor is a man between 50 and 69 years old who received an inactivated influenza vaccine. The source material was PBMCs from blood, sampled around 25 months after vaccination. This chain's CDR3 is CAKSSGGYSNQPQHF. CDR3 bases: TGTGCCAAGTCTTCAGGGGGTTATAGCAATCAGCCCCAGCATTTT.